The clone carrying this TCR beta chain was detected only once. As processed by the authors: Reference gene primer amplification yielded estimated nucleated cell counts. Here immunoSEQ multiplex PCR was the method, and the copy in TCRdb shows in-frame clones only, minus some. That table is the source of V, J and clone size, and D and trimming were worked out from the DNA. This repertoire shows roughly 130,000 clones, about 70% found once; its top ten account for about an eighth. This sample was taken from a study of blood T cell repertoires in COVID-19. As for the study in general: Italy, Spain and the United States were the sources of the convalescent and acute COVID-19 samples. From T cells, B-cell-depleted T cells, or PBMCs came the material, which was cDNA or gDNA.

Sequencing was done on a sample of peripheral blood. The origin of this receptor is a man at least 80 years old with acute or convalescent COVID-19.

DNA for the CDR3: TGTGCCAGCAGTGAATCCCCGGGACAGGGGAGTCACACTGAAGCTTTCTTT. As protein: CASSESPGQGSHTEAFF. The chain carries TRBV25-1 and TRBJ1-1; 10 positions agree with TRBD1. J gave up 3 bases and V 1 base, and 8 bases lay outside the gene matches. Germline CDR1 MGHDK, CDR2 SYGVNS. The CDR3 is made up of 17 amino acids.